This record covers a single TCR beta chain. These data are taken from a study of blood T cell repertoires in COVID-19. The method was immunoSEQ multiplex PCR; TCRdb's version includes in-frame clones alone and lacks a portion of them. The data show tens of thousands of clones, around 80% seen once. Sequencing used peripheral blood. The sequence came from a man between 65 and 85 years old with acute or convalescent COVID-19.

In DNA form, the CDR3 reads TGTGCCAGTAACCTAGACAGGGGGAGCAATCAGCCCCAGCATTTT. Translated: CASNLDRGSNQPQHF. The V and J genes are TRBV19 and TRBJ1-5, with 9 bases fitting TRBD1. The length of the CDR3 is 15 residues. With V trimmed by 7 bases and J by 1 base, 5 bases remained unmatched. The germline V gene encodes CDR1 LNHDA and CDR2 SQIVND (reference sequence).